The rows below give T cell receptor beta chains drawn from one sample of a study of radiotherapy plus CTLA-4 blockade in lung cancer. Sequenced by immunoSEQ multiplex PCR; TCRdb stores in-frame clones only, minus some. Among 53,000 or so clones, around nine tenths were seen once, and the ten largest hold 17%. The source material was peripheral blood, sampled from a patient treated with radiotherapy plus ipilimumab. The receptors derive from a human donor with non-small cell lung cancer that progressed on radiotherapy plus ipilimumab. Some clones in this sample may be carry-over from other donors' samples. The CDR3 runs from the conserved cysteine through the conserved F or W. The D gene is left open where the match is weak. Clone size is stated in some rows and not others, as once, few, many or a class when expanded.

.	TRBV15	.	TRBJ2-5	CATSRRSSGVLETQYF	TGTGCCACCAGCAGAAGATCGTCAGGGGTTCTGGAGACCCAGTACTTC
.	TRBV11-2	.	TRBJ2-3	CASSLERTDTQYF	TGTGCCAGCAGCTTAGAGCGCACGGATACGCAGTATTTT
.	TRBV7-9	.	TRBJ1-4	CASSLVRMGGTTNEKLFF	TGTGCCAGCAGCTTAGTAAGAATGGGCGGGACAACTAATGAAAAACTGTTTTTT
.	TRBV10-3	.	TRBJ1-5	CATSEGGRIQPQHF	TGTGCCACCAGTGAAGGCGGGAGAATTCAGCCCCAGCATTTT
.	TRBV7-3	TRBD2	TRBJ2-3	CASSSSGGAGDTQYF	TGTGCCAGCAGCTCTAGCGGGGGGGCGGGAGATACGCAGTATTTT
few	TRBV2	.	TRBJ2-7	CASSEVDSYEQYF	TGTGCCAGCAGTGAAGTCGACAGCTACGAGCAGTACTTC
.	TRBV19	.	TRBJ2-4	CASSSWVLGGLQYF	TGTGCCAGTAGTAGTTGGGTTTTAGGCGGGCTCCAGTACTTC
.	TRBV13	.	TRBJ1-2	CASSQQGFGGYTF	TGTGCCAGCAGCCAACAGGGTTTTGGAGGCTACACCTTC
once	TRBV4-1	TRBD1	TRBJ1-2	CASSQVRQGLDGYTF	TGCGCCAGCAGCCAAGTCCGACAGGGCCTTGATGGCTACACCTTC
few	TRBV6-6	.	TRBJ1-4	CASSGVDSGLFF	TGTGCCAGCAGTGGAGTTGACAGTGGCCTGTTTTTT
once	TRBV10-2	.	TRBJ2-7	CATRASYEQYF	TGCGCCACCAGAGCGTCCTACGAGCAGTACTTC
.	TRBV2	.	TRBJ1-1	CASSEGANTEAFF	TGTGCCAGCAGTGAGGGGGCGAACACTGAAGCTTTCTTT
.	TRBV27	.	TRBJ2-3	CASSFGKGTDTQYF	TGTGCCAGCAGTTTCGGGAAGGGCACAGATACGCAGTATTTT
.	TRBV5-1	.	TRBJ2-7	CASSYQGYEQYF	TGCGCCAGCAGCTACCAGGGGTACGAGCAGTACTTC
once	TRBV12-5	.	TRBJ1-1	CASGSPGLEAFF	TGTGCTAGTGGTTCCCCAGGGCTTGAAGCTTTCTTT
.	TRBV2	.	TRBJ2-5	CASTLEETQYF	TGTGCCAGCACCCTTGAAGAGACCCAGTACTTC
.	TRBV27	TRBD2	TRBJ2-3	CASSLSGRASDTQYF	TGTGCCAGCAGTCTTAGCGGGAGGGCCTCAGATACGCAGTATTTT
few	TRBV6-5	.	TRBJ2-7	CATAAWSSYEQYF	TGTGCCACCGCCGCTTGGAGCTCCTACGAGCAGTACTTC
.	TRBV18	TRBD1	TRBJ1-2	CASGTASYGYTF	TGTGCCTCCGGGACAGCGTCCTATGGCTACACCTTC
.	TRBV27	.	TRBJ2-1	CASSLSEAYNEQFF	TGTGCCAGCAGTTTATCGGAGGCATACAATGAGCAGTTCTTC